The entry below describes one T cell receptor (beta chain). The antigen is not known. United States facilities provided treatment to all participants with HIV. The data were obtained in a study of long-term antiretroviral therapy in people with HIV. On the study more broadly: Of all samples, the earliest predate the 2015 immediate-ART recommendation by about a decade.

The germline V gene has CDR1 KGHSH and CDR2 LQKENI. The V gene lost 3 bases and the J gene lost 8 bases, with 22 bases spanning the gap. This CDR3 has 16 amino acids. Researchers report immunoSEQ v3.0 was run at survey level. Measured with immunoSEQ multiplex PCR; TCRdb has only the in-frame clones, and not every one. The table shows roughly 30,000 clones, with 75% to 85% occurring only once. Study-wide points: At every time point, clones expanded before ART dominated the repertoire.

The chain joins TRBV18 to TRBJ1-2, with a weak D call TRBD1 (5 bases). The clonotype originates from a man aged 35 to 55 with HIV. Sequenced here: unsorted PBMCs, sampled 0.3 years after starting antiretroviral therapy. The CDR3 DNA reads TGTGCCAGCTCACCCCGGGCCGGGGGAGAAAACCGGGGCTACACCTTC. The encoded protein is CASSPRAGGENRGYTF.